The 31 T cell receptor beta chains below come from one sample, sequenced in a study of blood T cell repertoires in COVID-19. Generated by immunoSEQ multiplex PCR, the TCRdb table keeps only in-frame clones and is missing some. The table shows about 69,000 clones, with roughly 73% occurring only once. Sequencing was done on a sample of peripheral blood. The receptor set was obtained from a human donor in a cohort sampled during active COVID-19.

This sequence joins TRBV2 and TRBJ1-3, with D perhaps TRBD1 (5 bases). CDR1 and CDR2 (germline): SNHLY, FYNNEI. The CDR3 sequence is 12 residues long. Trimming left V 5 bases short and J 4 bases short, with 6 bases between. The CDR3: CASSRQGNTIYF. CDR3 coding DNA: TGTGCCAGCAGTAGACAGGGAAACACCATATATTTT. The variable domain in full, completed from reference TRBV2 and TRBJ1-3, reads EPEVTQTPSHQVTQMGQEVILRCVPISNHLYFYWYRQILGQKVEFLVSFYNNEISEKSEIFDDQFSVERPDGSNFTLKIRSTKLEDSAMYFCASSRQGNTIYFGEGSWLTVV.

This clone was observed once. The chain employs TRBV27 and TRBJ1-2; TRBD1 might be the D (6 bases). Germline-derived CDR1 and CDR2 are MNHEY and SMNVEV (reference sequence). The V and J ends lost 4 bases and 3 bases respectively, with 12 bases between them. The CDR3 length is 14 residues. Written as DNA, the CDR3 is TGTGCCAGCAGTTCTACAGGGCCGGACTATGGCTACACCTTC. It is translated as CASSSTGPDYGYTF.

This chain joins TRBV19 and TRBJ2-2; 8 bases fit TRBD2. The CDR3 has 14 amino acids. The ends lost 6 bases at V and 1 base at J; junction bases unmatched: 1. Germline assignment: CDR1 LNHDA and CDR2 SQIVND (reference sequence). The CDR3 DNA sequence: TGTGCCAGTAGCAGCGGGAGGAACACCGGGGAGCTGTTTTTT. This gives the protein CASSSGRNTGELFF.

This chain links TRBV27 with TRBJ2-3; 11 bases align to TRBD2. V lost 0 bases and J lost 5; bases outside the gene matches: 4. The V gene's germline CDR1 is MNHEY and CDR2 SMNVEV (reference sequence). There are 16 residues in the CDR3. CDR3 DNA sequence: TGTGCCAGCAGTTTATCGGGGCTAGCGGGAGGAGATACGCAGTATTTT. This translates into CASSLSGLAGGDTQYF.

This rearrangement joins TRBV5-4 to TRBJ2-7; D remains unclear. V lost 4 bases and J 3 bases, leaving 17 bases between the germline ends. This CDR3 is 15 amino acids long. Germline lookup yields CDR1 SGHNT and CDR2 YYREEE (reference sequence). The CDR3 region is CASSTGGTTHYEQYF. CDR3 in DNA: TGTGCCAGCAGCACGGGTGGCACGACCCACTACGAGCAGTACTTC.

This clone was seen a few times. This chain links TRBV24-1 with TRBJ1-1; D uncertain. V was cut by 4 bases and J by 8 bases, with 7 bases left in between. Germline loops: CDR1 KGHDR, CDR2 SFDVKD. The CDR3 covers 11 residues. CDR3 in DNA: TGTGCCACCAGTGAGGGCAGGGAAGCTTTCTTT. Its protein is CATSEGREAFF.

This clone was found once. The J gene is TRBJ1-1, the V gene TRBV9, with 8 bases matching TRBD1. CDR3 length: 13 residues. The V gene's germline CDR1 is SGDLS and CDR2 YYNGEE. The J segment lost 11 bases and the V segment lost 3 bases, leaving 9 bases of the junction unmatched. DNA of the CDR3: TGTGCCAGCAGCGCAAATCCGGGACAGGAGGCTTTCTTT. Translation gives CASSANPGQEAFF.

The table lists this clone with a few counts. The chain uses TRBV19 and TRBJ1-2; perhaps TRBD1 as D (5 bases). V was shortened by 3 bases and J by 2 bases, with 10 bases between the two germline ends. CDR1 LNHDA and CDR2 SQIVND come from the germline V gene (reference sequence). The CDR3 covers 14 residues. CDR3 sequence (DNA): TGTGCCAGTAGTATTATAGGGGTGAACTATGGCTACACCTTC. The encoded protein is CASSIIGVNYGYTF.

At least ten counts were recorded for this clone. CDR3 protein: CAFDRAYNEQFF. The DNA of the CDR3 is TGTGCCTTTGACAGGGCTTACAATGAGCAGTTCTTC. This chain connects TRBV30 to TRBJ2-1; 7 bases are a match to TRBD1. Germline assignment: CDR1 GTSNPN and CDR2 SVGIG (reference sequence). After removal of 7 bases from V and 4 bases from J, the junction contained 4 bases not matched to a gene. This CDR3 is 12 amino acids long.

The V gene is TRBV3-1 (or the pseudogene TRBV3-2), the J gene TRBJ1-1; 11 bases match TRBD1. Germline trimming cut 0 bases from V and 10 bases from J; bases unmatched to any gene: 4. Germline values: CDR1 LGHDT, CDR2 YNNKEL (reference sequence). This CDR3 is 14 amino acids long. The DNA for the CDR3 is TGTGCCAGCAGCCAAGATGGGGACAGGGGGGGAGCTTTCTTT. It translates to CASSQDGDRGGAFF.

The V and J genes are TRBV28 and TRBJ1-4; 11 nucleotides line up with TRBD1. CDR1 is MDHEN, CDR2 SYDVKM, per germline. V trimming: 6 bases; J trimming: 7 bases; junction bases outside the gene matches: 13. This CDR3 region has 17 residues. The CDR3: CASRSGTGGRLGEKLFF. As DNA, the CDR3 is TGTGCCAGCAGATCCGGGACAGGGGGTCGGTTGGGTGAAAAACTGTTTTTT.

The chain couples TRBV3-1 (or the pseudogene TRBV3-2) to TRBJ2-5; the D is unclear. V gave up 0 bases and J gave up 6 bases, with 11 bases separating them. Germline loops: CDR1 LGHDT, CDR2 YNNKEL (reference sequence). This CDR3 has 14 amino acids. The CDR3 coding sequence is TGTGCCAGCAGCCAAGATCGTACCTCTAAGACCCAGTACTTC. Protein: CASSQDRTSKTQYF.

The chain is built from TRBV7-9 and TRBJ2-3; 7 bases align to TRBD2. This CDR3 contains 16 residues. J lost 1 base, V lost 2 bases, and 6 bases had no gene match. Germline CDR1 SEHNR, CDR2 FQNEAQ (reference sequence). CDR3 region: CASSLSPSGRTDTQYF. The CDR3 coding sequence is TGTGCCAGCAGCTTAAGTCCTAGCGGCCGCACAGATACGCAGTATTTT.

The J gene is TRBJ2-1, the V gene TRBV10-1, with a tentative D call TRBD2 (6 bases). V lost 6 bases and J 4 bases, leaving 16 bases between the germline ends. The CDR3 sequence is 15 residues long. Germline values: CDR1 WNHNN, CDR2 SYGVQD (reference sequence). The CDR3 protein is CASSEGLGDYNEQFF. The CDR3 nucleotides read TGCGCCAGCAGCGAGGGACTCGGGGATTACAATGAGCAGTTCTTC.

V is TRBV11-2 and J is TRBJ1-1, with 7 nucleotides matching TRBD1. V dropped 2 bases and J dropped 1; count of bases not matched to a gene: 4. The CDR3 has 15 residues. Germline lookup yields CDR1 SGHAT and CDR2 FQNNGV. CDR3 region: CASSLKRDRNTEAFF. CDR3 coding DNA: TGTGCCAGCAGCTTAAAACGGGACAGGAACACTGAAGCTTTCTTT.

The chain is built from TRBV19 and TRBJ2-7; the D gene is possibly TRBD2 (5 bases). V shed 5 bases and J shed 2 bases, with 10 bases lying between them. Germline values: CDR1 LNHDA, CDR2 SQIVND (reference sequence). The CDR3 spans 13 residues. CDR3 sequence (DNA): TGTGCCAGTAGTTCAGGACTCGCCTACGAGCAGTACTTC. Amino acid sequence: CASSSGLAYEQYF.

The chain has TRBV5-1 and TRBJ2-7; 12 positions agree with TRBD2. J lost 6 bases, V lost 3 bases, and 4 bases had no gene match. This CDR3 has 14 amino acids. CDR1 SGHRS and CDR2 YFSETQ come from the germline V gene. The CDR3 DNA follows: TGCGCCAGCAGCTCTAGCGGGAGGGCTGGCGAGCAGTACTTC. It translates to CASSSSGRAGEQYF.

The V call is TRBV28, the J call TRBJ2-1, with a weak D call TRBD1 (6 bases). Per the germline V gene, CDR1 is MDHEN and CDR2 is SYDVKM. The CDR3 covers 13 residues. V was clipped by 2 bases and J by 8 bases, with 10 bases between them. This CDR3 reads CASSLTGRDEQFF. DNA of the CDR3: TGTGCCAGCAGTTTAACAGGGCGGGATGAGCAGTTCTTC.

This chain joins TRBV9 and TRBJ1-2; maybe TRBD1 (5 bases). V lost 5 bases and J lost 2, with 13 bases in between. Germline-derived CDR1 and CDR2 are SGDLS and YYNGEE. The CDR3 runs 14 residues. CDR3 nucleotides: TGTGCCAGCAGGTCGGCCCGGGGGAACTATGGCTACACCTTC. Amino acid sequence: CASRSARGNYGYTF. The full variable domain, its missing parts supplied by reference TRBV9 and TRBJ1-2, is DSGVTQTPKHLITATGQRVTLRCSPRSGDLSVYWYQQSLDQGLQFLIQYYNGEERAKGNILERFSAQQFPDLHSELNLSSLELGDSALYFCASRSARGNYGYTFGSGTRLTVV.

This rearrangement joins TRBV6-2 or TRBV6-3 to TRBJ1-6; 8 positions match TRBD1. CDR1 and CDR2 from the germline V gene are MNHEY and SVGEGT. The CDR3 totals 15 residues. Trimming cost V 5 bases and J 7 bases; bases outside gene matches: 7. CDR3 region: CASSDRQGPNSPLHF. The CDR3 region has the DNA TGTGCCAGCAGTGATCGACAGGGGCCAAATTCACCCCTCCACTTT.

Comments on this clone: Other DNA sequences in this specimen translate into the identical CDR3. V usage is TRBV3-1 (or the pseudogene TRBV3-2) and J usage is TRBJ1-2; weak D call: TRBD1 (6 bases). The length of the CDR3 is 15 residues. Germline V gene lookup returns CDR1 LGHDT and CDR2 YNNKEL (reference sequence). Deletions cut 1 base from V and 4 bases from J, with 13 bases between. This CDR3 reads CASSQGGRGSYGYTF. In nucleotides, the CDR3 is TGTGCCAGCAGCCAAGGAGGCAGGGGAAGCTATGGCTACACCTTC.

This chain's CDR3 is CASSFHRESASYEQYF. In DNA form, the CDR3 reads TGTGCCAGCAGTTTCCACAGGGAGTCGGCTTCCTACGAGCAGTACTTC. The rearrangement uses TRBV6-5 and TRBJ2-7; TRBD1 is a possible D gene (6 bases). CDR3 size: 16 residues. Trimming removed 4 bases from V and 1 base from J, with 17 bases in between. Per the germline V gene, CDR1 is MNHEY and CDR2 is SVGAGI.

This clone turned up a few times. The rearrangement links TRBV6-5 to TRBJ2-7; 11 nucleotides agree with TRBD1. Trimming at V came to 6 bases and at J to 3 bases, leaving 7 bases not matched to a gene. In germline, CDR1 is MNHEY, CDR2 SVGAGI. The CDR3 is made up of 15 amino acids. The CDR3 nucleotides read TGTGCCAGCAGACCCGCCGGGACAGGGGGCTACGAGCAGTACTTC. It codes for CASRPAGTGGYEQYF.

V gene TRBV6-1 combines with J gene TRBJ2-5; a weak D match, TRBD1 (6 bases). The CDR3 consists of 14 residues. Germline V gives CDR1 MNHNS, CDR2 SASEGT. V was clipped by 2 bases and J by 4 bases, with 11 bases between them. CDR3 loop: CASSEPNRVETQYF. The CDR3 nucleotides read TGTGCCAGCAGTGAACCAAACAGGGTAGAGACCCAGTACTTC.

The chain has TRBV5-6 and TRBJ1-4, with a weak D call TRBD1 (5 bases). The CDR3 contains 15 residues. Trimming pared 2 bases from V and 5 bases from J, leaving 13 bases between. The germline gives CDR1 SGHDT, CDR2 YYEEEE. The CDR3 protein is CASSLFRQGNEKLFF. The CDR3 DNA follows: TGTGCCAGCAGCTTATTCAGGCAGGGAAATGAAAAACTGTTTTTT.

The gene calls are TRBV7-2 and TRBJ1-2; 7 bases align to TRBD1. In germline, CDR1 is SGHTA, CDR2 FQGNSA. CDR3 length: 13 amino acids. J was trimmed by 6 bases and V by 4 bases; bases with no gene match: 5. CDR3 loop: CASSYLQGNGYTF. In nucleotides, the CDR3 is TGTGCCAGCAGCTACTTACAGGGGAATGGCTACACCTTC.

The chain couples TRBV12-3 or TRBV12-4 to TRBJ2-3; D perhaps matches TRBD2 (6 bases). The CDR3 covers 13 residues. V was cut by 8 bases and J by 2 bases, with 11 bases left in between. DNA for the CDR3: TGTGCCAGCGTCCGGGACTTCACAGATACGCAGTATTTT. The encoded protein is CASVRDFTDTQYF.

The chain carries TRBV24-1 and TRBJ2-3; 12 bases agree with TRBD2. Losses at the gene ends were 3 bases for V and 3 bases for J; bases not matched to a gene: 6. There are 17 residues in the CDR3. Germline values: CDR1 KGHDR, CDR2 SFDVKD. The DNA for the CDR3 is TGTGCCACCAGTGATGTATGGACTAGCGGGAAAACAGATACGCAGTATTTT. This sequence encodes CATSDVWTSGKTDTQYF.

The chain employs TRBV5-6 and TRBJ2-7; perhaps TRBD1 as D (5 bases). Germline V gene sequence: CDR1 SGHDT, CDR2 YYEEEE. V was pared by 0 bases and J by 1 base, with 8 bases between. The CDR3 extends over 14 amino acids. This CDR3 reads CASSLGTPSYEQYF. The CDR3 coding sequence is TGTGCCAGCAGCTTGGGGACACCATCCTACGAGCAGTACTTC.

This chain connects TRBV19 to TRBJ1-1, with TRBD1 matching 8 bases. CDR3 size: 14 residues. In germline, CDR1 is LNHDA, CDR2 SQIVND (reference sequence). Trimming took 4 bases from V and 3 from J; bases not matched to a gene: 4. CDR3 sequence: CASSSRGQDTEAFF. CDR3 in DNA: TGTGCCAGTAGTAGCAGGGGGCAGGACACTGAAGCTTTCTTT.

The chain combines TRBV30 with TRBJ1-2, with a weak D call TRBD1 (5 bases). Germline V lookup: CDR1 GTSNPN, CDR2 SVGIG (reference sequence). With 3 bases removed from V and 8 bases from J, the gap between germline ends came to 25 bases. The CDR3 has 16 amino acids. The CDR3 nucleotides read TGTGCCTGGAGAAACGCCGGGGGTGGGGGAAGGTCGGGCTACACCTTC. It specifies CAWRNAGGGGRSGYTF.